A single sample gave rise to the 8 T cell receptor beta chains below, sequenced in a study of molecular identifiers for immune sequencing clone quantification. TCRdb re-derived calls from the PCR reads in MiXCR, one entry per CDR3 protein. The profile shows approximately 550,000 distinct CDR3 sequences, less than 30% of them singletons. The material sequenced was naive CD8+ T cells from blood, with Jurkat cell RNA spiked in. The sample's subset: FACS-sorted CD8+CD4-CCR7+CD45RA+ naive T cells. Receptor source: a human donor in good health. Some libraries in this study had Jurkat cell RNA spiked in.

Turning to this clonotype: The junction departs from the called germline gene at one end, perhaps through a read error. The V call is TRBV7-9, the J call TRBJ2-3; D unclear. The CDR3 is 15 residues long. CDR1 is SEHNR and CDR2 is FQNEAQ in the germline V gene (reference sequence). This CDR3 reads CARSLEARRTDTPYF. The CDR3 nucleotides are TGTGCCCGCAGCTTAGAGGCACGGAGAACAGATACGCCGTATTTT.

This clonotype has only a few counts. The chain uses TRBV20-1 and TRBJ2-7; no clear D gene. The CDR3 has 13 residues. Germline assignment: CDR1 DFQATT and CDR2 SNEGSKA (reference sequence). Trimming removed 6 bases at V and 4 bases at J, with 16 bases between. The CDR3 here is CSAEALFSYEQYF. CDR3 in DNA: TGCAGTGCCGAGGCACTTTTTTCTTACGAGCAGTACTTC.

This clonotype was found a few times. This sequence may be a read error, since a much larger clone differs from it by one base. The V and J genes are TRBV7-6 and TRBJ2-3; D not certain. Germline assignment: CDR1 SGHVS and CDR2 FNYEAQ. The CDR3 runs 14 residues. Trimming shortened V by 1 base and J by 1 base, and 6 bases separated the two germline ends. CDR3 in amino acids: CASSLGMGTDTQYF. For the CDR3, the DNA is TGTGCCAGCAGCTTAGGGATGGGCACAGATACGCAGTATTTT.

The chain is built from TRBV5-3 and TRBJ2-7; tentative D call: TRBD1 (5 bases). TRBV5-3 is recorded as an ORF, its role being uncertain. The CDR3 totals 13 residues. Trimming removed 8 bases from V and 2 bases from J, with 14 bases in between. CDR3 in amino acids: CASRSTTAYEQYF. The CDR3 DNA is TGTGCCAGCAGGTCGACGACAGCCTACGAGCAGTACTTC.

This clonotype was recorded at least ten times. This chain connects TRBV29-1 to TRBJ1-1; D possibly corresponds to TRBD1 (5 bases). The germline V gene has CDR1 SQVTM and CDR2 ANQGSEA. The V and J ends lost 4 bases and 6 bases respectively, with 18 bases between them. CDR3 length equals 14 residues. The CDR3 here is CSVVDGKRGPEAFF. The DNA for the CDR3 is TGCAGCGTTGTTGACGGGAAAAGGGGTCCTGAAGCTTTCTTT.

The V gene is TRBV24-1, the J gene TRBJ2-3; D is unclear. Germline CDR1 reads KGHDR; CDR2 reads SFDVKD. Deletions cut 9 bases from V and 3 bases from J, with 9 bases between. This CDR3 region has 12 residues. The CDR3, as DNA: TGTGCCACCGGGCTGGGGACAGATACGCAGTATTTT. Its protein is CATGLGTDTQYF.

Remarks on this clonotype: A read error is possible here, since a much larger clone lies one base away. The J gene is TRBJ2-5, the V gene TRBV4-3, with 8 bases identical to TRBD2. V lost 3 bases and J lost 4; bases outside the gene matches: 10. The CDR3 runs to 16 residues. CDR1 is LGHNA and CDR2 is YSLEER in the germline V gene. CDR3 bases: TGCGCCAGCAGCCACCCGACTAGCGATTTGCGAGAGACCCAGTACTTC. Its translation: CASSHPTSDLRETQYF.

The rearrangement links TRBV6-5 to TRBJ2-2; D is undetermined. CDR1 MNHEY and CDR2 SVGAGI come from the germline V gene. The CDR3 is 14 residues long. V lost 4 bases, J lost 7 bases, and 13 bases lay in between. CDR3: CASSSQDHVGELFF. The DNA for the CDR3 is TGTGCCAGCAGTTCCCAGGACCACGTCGGGGAGCTGTTTTTT.